The sample holds one count of the clone carrying this TCR beta chain. Antigen specificity is unknown. The sample belongs to a study of T cell responses to AZD1222 COVID-19 vaccine. General study results and limits: An increase in Spike-specific TCR breadth and depth was observed after two AZD1222 doses. Spike was spanned by vaccine-associated CD4 TCRs, which were dominant at 160-218 and 743-854. Reports indicate that nearly half of spike-specific TCRs are directed at unmutated variant regions.

Using immunoSEQ multiplex PCR, the repertoire was profiled, and TCRdb retains in-frame clones only, with some absent. The table has some 140,000 clones, around 90% seen once. The CDR3 sequence is 13 residues long. CDR1 MDHEN and CDR2 SYDVKM come from the germline V gene. The receptor was derived from an adult in good health. Sequencing used peripheral blood, obtained on day 0 of AZD1222 vaccination. The chain links TRBV28 to TRBJ1-4; possible D gene TRBD1, 5 bases. Here the CDR3 reads CATSAGPLGKLFF. In DNA, the CDR3 is TGTGCTACGTCGGCGGGACCTCTTGGAAAACTGTTTTTT. Full variable domain (missing parts from reference TRBV28 and TRBJ1-4): DVKVTQSSRYLVKRTGEKVFLECVQDMDHENMFWYRQDPGLGLRLIYFSYDVKMKEKGDIPEGYSVSREKKERFSLILESASTNQTSMYLCATSAGPLGKLFFGSGTQLSVL.